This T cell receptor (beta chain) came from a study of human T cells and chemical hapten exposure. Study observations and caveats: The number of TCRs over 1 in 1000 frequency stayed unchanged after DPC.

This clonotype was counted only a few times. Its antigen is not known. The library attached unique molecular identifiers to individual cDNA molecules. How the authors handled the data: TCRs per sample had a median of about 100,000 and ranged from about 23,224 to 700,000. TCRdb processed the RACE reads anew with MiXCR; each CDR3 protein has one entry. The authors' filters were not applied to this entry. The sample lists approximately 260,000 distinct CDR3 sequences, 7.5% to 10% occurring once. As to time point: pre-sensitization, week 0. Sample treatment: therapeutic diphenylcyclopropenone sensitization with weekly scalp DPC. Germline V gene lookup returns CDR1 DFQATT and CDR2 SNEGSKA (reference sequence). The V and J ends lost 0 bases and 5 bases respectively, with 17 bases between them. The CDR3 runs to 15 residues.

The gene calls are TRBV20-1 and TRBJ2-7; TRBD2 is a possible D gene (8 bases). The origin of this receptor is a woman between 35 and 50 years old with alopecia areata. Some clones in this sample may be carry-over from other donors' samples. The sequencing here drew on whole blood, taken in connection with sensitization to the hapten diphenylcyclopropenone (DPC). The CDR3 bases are TGCAGTGCTAGAGACGGACAGGCGGGGGGTGACGAGCAGTACTTC. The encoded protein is CSARDGQAGGDEQYF.